These 2 T cell receptor beta chains originate from one sample sequenced in a study of early T cells in non-severe SARS-CoV-2 infection. TCRdb ran MiXCR on the 5' RACE reads and lists one entry per CDR3 protein. The sample lists some 49,000 distinct CDR3 sequences, approximately 12% seen once, with more than 9% in the top ten. Sequenced input: whole blood. The source of these receptors is an adult who was a healthcare worker with PCR-confirmed SARS-CoV-2 infection or an uninfected control (not recorded which).

Concerning this clonotype: The junction does not match germline at one end; this may be a read error. J is TRBJ2-7 and V is TRBV29-1, with 9 bases fitting TRBD1. This CDR3 is built from 15 residues. Germline V CDR1 and CDR2: SQVTM, ANQGSEA. The CDR3 sequence: CSVTGGQGQHYEQCF. DNA of the CDR3: TGCAGCGTTACAGGGGGACAGGGCCAACACTACGAGCAGTGCTTC.

This clonotype was seen more than once but under ten times. The chain has TRBV24-1 and TRBJ2-1, with a tentative D call TRBD2 (5 bases). Germline V gene lookup returns CDR1 KGHDR and CDR2 SFDVKD. V was trimmed by 6 bases and J by 1 base, leaving 9 bases between them. This CDR3 contains 14 residues. CDR3 region: CATSREGSYNEQFF. The DNA for the CDR3 is TGTGCCACCAGTAGAGAGGGTTCCTACAATGAGCAGTTCTTC.